This TCR beta chain was sequenced for a study of T cells expressing NK-cell markers. Study information: Of eight sequenced donors, seven were HCMV-seropositive and one HCMV-seronegative.

UMIs were included in TCR beta cDNA generated by 5'RACE template switching. TCRdb processed the 5' RACE reads again and assigns one entry to each CDR3 protein, with no DNA. This repertoire includes about 550,000 distinct CDR3 sequences. Germline loops: CDR1 GTSNPN, CDR2 SVGIG (reference sequence). The CDR3 totals 13 residues. The source is a man between 18 and 35 years old in good health. Sequencing was done on a sample of blood T cells: a sorted CD56 or NKG2C T cell subset, CD4+ or CD8+ T cells, or bulk PBMC T cells (not recorded which). This rearrangement joins TRBV30 to TRBJ2-1. CDR3 protein: CAWSRASYNEQFF.